This TCR beta chain comes out of a study of T cells in localized non-small cell lung cancer. Study-level points and caveats: Adjacent lung held a median 57 of the top 100 tumor clones.

Produced via immunoSEQ multiplex PCR; TCRdb's table is partial and in-frame only. The table has about 2,600 clones, around 26% seen once; the top ten hold around 7.2%. In this sample, this clone turned up a few times. The antigen is not known. From germline, CDR1 is SQVTM and CDR2 ANQGSEA. Trimming cost V 1 base and J 6 bases, with 10 bases left between them. This CDR3 comprises 13 residues. The clonotype comes from a male donor older than 55 with stage II squamous cell lung carcinoma. The chain uses TRBV29-1 and TRBJ2-1; no definite D call. The sample in question was lung tumor tissue, obtained before any cancer treatment. The DNA of the CDR3 is TGCAGCGTTGAAGGTCTCGATAGCAATGAGCAGTTCTTC. Translation gives CSVEGLDSNEQFF.